Below, 14 T cell receptor beta chains from the same sample are listed, as sequenced in a study of blood T cells in healthy people across ages. The authors ran a second PCR of roughly 6 to 11 cycles using a sample-barcoded 5' primer and a J-beta primer mix. TCRdb reprocessed the 5' RACE reads with MiXCR, giving one entry per CDR3 protein. Among 450,000 to 700,000 distinct CDR3 sequences listed, 27% were seen once. The specimen sequenced was blood. These receptors all come from a woman between 65 and 79 years old in good health.

In this sample, this clonotype turned up once. This chain joins TRBV2 and TRBJ2-7; D is uncertain. The CDR3 has 12 residues. With 7 bases removed from V and 3 bases from J, the gap between germline ends came to 10 bases. The germline V gene has CDR1 SNHLY and CDR2 FYNNEI. The CDR3 DNA sequence: TGTGCCAGCAAGGGCGACTTCTACGAGCAGTACTTC. The encoded protein is CASKGDFYEQYF.

The genes are TRBV27 and TRBJ1-1, with D maybe TRBD1 (6 bases). The CDR3 has 15 residues. V lost 3 bases and J 1 base, leaving 12 bases between the germline ends. The germline V gene has CDR1 MNHEY and CDR2 SMNVEV (reference sequence). For the CDR3, the DNA is TGTGCCAGCAGTTTGCAACTGACAGGGAACACTGAAGCTTTCTTT. Its protein is CASSLQLTGNTEAFF.

This CDR3 is CASSPDRDYEQYF. CDR3 coding DNA: TGTGCCAGCTCACCAGACAGGGACTACGAGCAGTACTTC. The V and J genes are TRBV18 and TRBJ2-7, with 7 positions matching TRBD1. Germline assignment: CDR1 KGHSH and CDR2 LQKENI. V gave up 2 bases and J gave up 3 bases; unmatched junction bases: 1. CDR3 size: 13 residues.

About this clonotype: Given a much more abundant clone one base away, this may be a read error. The V gene is TRBV29-1, the J gene TRBJ2-7; the D gene could be TRBD1 or TRBD2 (5 bases each). Trimming took 8 bases from V and 0 from J, leaving 23 bases between them. The length of the CDR3 is 16 residues. Per germline, CDR1 SQVTM and CDR2 ANQGSEA. The CDR3 DNA follows: TGCAGCTCCTTGGGACCCGATCCCTCGAGCTCCTACGAGCAGTACTTC. Its translation is CSSLGPDPSSSYEQYF.

The rearrangement joins TRBV7-2 to TRBJ2-2, with D perhaps TRBD2 (7 bases). The length of the CDR3 is 16 residues. V was trimmed by 5 bases and J by 4 bases, leaving 17 bases between them. Germline loops: CDR1 SGHTA, CDR2 FQGNSA. The CDR3 region is CASSPPRGGGTGELFF. CDR3 DNA sequence: TGTGCCAGCAGCCCACCGCGGGGAGGGGGCACCGGGGAGCTGTTTTTT.

This chain connects TRBV12-3 or TRBV12-4 to TRBJ2-3, with 15 bases that match TRBD2. The CDR3 is made up of 17 amino acids. After removal of 3 bases from V and 7 bases from J, the junction contained 8 bases not matched to a gene. For the CDR3, the DNA is TGTGCCAGCAGTTTGGCCGGGACTAGCGGGGGGATGAATACGCAGTATTTT. Protein product: CASSLAGTSGGMNTQYF.

This clonotype was detected many times. This chain links TRBV2 with TRBJ2-3; D is possibly TRBD2 (6 bases). Germline loops: CDR1 SNHLY, CDR2 FYNNEI. The CDR3 runs to 13 residues. Deletions cut 7 bases from V and 5 bases from J, with 13 bases between. The chain's CDR3 is CASTGGRGDTQYF. The CDR3 DNA reads as TGTGCCAGCACCGGGGGTAGGGGAGATACGCAGTATTTT.

This chain links TRBV3-1 with TRBJ1-5, with a weak D call TRBD1 (5 bases). Germline CDR1 LGHDT, CDR2 YNNKEL (reference sequence). Trimming took off 0 bases at V and 4 bases at J, with 13 bases between the two ends. This CDR3 is 16 amino acids long. CDR3 loop: CASSQEEWGFNQPQHF. The CDR3 DNA is TGTGCCAGCAGCCAAGAGGAATGGGGCTTTAATCAGCCCCAGCATTTT.

This sequence joins TRBV29-1 and TRBJ2-5; 9 nucleotides line up with TRBD1. Germline loops: CDR1 SQVTM, CDR2 ANQGSEA. This CDR3 has 14 amino acids. The trim removed 3 bases at V and 1 base at J, leaving 3 bases unmatched. The DNA for the CDR3 is TGCAGCGTTGATGTGACAGGGGGCCAAGAGACCCAGTACTTC. It encodes CSVDVTGGQETQYF.

This chain connects TRBV20-1 to TRBJ1-4, with TRBD1 matching 11 bases. J was trimmed by 6 bases and V by 6 bases; bases with no gene match: 3. CDR1 and CDR2 from the germline V gene are DFQATT and SNEGSKA (reference sequence). The length of the CDR3 is 13 residues. The CDR3 loop is CSAADRGHEKLFF. In nucleotides, the CDR3 is TGCAGTGCCGCGGACAGGGGGCATGAAAAACTGTTTTTT.

The chain links TRBV27 to TRBJ2-5; a weak D match, TRBD1 (5 bases). The CDR3 is made up of 14 amino acids. From germline, CDR1 is MNHEY and CDR2 SMNVEV (reference sequence). The V end was cut by 6 bases, the J end by 2 bases, with 13 bases between. In DNA, the CDR3 is TGTGCCAGCAGCCGGACACTTGGTCAAGAGACCCAGTACTTC. Its translation is CASSRTLGQETQYF.

This chain joins TRBV9 and TRBJ2-1; maybe TRBD2 (5 bases). CDR3 length: 15 amino acids. V gave up 0 bases and J gave up 7 bases, with 14 bases separating them. CDR1 and CDR2 (germline): SGDLS, YYNGEE. The CDR3 reads CASSVEGSAGNEQFF. The CDR3 bases are TGTGCCAGCAGCGTAGAGGGCAGCGCGGGTAATGAGCAGTTCTTC.

Ten or more counts support this clonotype. The DNA of the CDR3 is TGTGCCAGCAGTTCAACTGGGGCCAACGTCCTGACTTTC. Translating gives CASSSTGANVLTF. V is TRBV6-5 and J is TRBJ2-6; D uncertain. CDR1 and CDR2 (germline): MNHEY, SVGAGI. This CDR3 is 13 amino acids long. The V end lost 4 bases, the J end lost 2 bases, and 3 bases lay between the germline ends.

This clonotype was counted a few times. This sequence joins TRBV6-2 or TRBV6-3 and TRBJ2-5; 10 nucleotides match TRBD2. V shed 0 bases and J 6 bases; nucleotides not matched to a gene: 10. The CDR3 runs to 17 residues. CDR1 and CDR2 from the germline V gene are MNHEY and SVGEGT. The CDR3 nucleotides are TGTGCCAGCAGTTACTCGAGTGGCCTAGCGGGGGCAAAGACCCAGTACTTC. Amino acid sequence: CASSYSSGLAGAKTQYF.